The 13 T cell receptor beta chains below come from one sample, sequenced in a study of T cell responses to AZD1222 COVID-19 vaccine. The method was immunoSEQ multiplex PCR; TCRdb's version includes in-frame clones alone and lacks a portion of them. The sample has approximately 150,000 clones; 90% are singletons. Material: peripheral blood, obtained 28 days after the second AZD1222 dose. These TCRs come from an adult who received the AZD1222 COVID-19 vaccine.

This chain links TRBV29-1 with TRBJ1-1, with a tentative D call TRBD1 (6 bases). CDR1 and CDR2 from the germline V gene are SQVTM and ANQGSEA. The CDR3 sequence is 11 residues long. Between the trimmed V and J ends, which lost 6 bases and 7 bases, there was a span of 12 bases. The CDR3 region is CSVLGGGEAFF. CDR3 nucleotides: TGCAGCGTCCTAGGGGGGGGTGAAGCTTTCTTT.

This clone occurred once. The V and J genes are TRBV2 and TRBJ2-2; unclear D gene. The CDR3 length is 11 residues. V gave up 3 bases and J gave up 6 bases, with 2 bases separating them. The germline V gene has CDR1 SNHLY and CDR2 FYNNEI. CDR3 in amino acids: CASSDAGELFF. As DNA, the CDR3 is TGTGCCAGCAGTGATGCCGGGGAGCTGTTTTTT.

The chain links TRBV6-5 to TRBJ2-6; D is unclear. Germline V lookup: CDR1 MNHEY, CDR2 SVGAGI. This CDR3 contains 16 residues. Between the trimmed V and J ends, which lost 0 bases and 0 bases, there was a span of 6 bases. The CDR3 region is CASSYSGFSGANVLTF. In DNA form, the CDR3 reads TGTGCCAGCAGTTACTCCGGTTTCTCTGGGGCCAACGTCCTGACTTTC.

The V and J genes are TRBV29-1 and TRBJ2-2, with 10 bases that match TRBD1. This CDR3 spans 14 amino acids. J gave up 4 bases and V 6 bases, and 5 bases lay outside the gene matches. Germline V CDR1 and CDR2: SQVTM, ANQGSEA. CDR3: CSVAGTGVTGELFF. As DNA, the CDR3 is TGCAGCGTAGCCGGGACAGGGGTCACCGGGGAGCTGTTTTTT.

V and J are TRBV30 and TRBJ2-1; D is uncertain. The ends were cut back, 2 bases at V and 3 bases at J, with 14 bases in the middle. Germline V gene sequence: CDR1 GTSNPN, CDR2 SVGIG (reference sequence). CDR3 length equals 15 residues. Here the CDR3 DNA reads TGTGCCTGGAGTCCCTCCACTCCCGTCTACAATGAGCAGTTCTTC. It translates to CAWSPSTPVYNEQFF.

The CDR3 here is CSASVDRGGGYTF. CDR3 DNA: TGCAGTGCTAGTGTGGACAGGGGAGGTGGCTACACCTTC. This chain uses TRBV20-1 with TRBJ1-2; 9 nucleotides align to TRBD1. Germline lookup yields CDR1 DFQATT and CDR2 SNEGSKA (reference sequence). The length of the CDR3 is 13 residues. V trimming: 3 bases; J trimming: 7 bases; junction bases outside the gene matches: 6.

CDR3 amino acids: CASSFDFRGFYGYTF. CDR3 nucleotide sequence: TGTGCCAGCAGTTTTGACTTCCGCGGATTCTATGGCTACACCTTC. The V gene is TRBV27, the J gene TRBJ1-2; D ambiguous. The germline CDR1 and CDR2 sequences are MNHEY and SMNVEV (reference sequence). Deletions cut 3 bases from V and 4 bases from J, with 15 bases between. This CDR3 is built from 15 residues.

This sequence joins TRBV7-9 and TRBJ2-5; 12 bases line up with TRBD2. CDR3 size: 19 residues. Germline CDR1 and CDR2: SEHNR and FQNEAQ (reference sequence). With V trimmed by 6 bases and J by 1 base, 15 bases remained unmatched. CDR3 amino acids: CASRPPHDGTSGFQETQYF. In DNA, the CDR3 is TGTGCCAGCAGGCCCCCTCATGACGGGACTAGCGGGTTCCAAGAGACCCAGTACTTC. The variable domain in full, completed from reference TRBV7-9 and TRBJ2-5, reads DTGVSQNPRHKITKRGQNVTFRCDPISEHNRLYWYRQTLGQGPEFLTYFQNEAQLEKSRLLSDRFSAERPKGSFSTLEIQRTEQGDSAMYLCASRPPHDGTSGFQETQYFGPGTRLLVL.

The chain uses TRBV7-2 and TRBJ1-3; possibly TRBD1 for D (5 bases). Trimming pared 5 bases from V and 0 bases from J, leaving 8 bases between. Germline lookup yields CDR1 SGHTA and CDR2 FQGNSA. CDR3 length equals 14 residues. As DNA, the CDR3 is TGTGCCAGCAGCCGGGGGTCCTCTGGAAACACCATATATTTT. It is translated as CASSRGSSGNTIYF.

J is TRBJ2-7 and V is TRBV30, with D possibly being TRBD2 (6 bases). Trimming took 2 bases from V and 1 from J, leaving 9 bases between them. CDR3 length equals 13 residues. Germline CDR1 GTSNPN, CDR2 SVGIG (reference sequence). DNA of the CDR3: TGTGCCTGGAGTCTGGGGACTTCCTACGAGCAGTACTTC. Translation gives CAWSLGTSYEQYF.

The chain combines TRBV7-2 with TRBJ2-1, with D perhaps given as TRBD1 or TRBD2 (6 bases each). Trimming left V 1 base short and J 6 bases short, with 22 bases between. There are 18 residues in the CDR3. Per the germline V gene, CDR1 is SGHTA and CDR2 is FQGNSA. This chain's CDR3 is CASSLGGPLALGGNEQFF. The DNA for the CDR3 is TGTGCCAGCAGCTTAGGGGGGCCTCTAGCGCTAGGGGGCAATGAGCAGTTCTTC.

This clone was recorded a few times. The chain couples TRBV2 to TRBJ2-1; TRBD2 is a possible D gene (5 bases). V was trimmed by 7 bases and J by 7 bases, leaving 17 bases between them. The germline V gene has CDR1 SNHLY and CDR2 FYNNEI. CDR3 length: 14 residues. CDR3 sequence reads: CASTTRTGRNEQFF. The CDR3 coding sequence is TGTGCCAGCACGACGAGGACGGGAAGGAATGAGCAGTTCTTC.

The chain employs TRBV6-1 and TRBJ2-1; D not certain. Germline assignment: CDR1 MNHNS and CDR2 SASEGT. Trimming stripped 1 base from V and 4 bases from J, with 5 bases between. This CDR3 region has 13 residues. The CDR3 DNA reads TGTGCCAGCAGTGAAGGGGCATACAATGAGCAGTTCTTC. Translated, it gives CASSEGAYNEQFF.